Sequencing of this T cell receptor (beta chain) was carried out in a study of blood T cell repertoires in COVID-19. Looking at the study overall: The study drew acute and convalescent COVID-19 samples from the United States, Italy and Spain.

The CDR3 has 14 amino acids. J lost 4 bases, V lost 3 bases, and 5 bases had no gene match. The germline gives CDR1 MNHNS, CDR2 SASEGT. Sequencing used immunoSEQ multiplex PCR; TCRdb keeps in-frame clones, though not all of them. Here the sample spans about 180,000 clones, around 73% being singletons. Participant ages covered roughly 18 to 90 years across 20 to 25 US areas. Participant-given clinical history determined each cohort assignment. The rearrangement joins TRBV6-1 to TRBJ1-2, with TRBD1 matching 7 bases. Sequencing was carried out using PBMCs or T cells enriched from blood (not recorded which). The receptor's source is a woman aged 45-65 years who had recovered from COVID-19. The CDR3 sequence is CASSERQGSYGYTF. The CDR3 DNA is TGTGCCAGCAGTGAGAGACAGGGCTCCTATGGCTACACCTTC.